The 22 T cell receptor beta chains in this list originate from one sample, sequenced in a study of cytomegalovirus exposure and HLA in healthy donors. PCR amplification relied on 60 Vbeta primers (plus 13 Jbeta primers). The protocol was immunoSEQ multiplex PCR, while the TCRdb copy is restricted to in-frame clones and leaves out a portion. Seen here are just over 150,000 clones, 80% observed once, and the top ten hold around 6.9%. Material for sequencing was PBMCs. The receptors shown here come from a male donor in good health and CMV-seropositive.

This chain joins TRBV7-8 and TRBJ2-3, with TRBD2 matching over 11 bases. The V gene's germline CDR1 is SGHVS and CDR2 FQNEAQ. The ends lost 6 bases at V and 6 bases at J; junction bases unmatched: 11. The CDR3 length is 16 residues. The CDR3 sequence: CASRQEGASGRDTQYF. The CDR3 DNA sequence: TGTGCCAGCAGACAGGAGGGGGCTAGCGGGAGGGATACGCAGTATTTT. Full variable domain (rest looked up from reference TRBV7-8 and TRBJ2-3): GAGVSQSPRYKVAKRGQDVALRCDPISGHVSLFWYQQALGQGPEFLTYFQNEAQLDKSGLPSDRFFAERPEGSVSTLKIQRTQQEDSAVYLCASRQEGASGRDTQYFGPGTRLTVL.

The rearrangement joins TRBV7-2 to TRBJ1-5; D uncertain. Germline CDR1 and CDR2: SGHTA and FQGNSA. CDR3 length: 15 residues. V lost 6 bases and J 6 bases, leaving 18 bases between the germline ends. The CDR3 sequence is CASRGNRQAGQPQHF. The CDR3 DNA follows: TGTGCCAGCAGAGGAAACCGTCAAGCAGGTCAGCCCCAGCATTTT.

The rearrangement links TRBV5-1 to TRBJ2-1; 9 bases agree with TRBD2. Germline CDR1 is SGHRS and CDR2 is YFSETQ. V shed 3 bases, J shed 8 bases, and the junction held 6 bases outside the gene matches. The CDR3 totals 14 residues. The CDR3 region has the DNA TGCGCCAGCAGCTCCGGGACTAGCCTCTATGAGCAGTTCTTC. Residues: CASSSGTSLYEQFF.

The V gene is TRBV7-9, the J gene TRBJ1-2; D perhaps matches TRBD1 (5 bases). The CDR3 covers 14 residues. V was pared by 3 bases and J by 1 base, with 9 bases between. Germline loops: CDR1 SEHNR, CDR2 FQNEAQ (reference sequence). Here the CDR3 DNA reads TGTGCCAGCAGCTTGGGTGACAGTAACTATGGCTACACCTTC. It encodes CASSLGDSNYGYTF. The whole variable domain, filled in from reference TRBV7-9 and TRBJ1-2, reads DTGVSQNPRHKITKRGQNVTFRCDPISEHNRLYWYRQTLGQGPEFLTYFQNEAQLEKSRLLSDRFSAERPKGSFSTLEIQRTEQGDSAMYLCASSLGDSNYGYTFGSGTRLTVV.

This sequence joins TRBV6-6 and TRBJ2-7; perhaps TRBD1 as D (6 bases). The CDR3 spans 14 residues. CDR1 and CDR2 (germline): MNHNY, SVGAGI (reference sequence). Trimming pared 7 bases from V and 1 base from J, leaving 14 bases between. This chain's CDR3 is CASTLGTSSYEQYF. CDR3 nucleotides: TGTGCCAGCACCTTGGGGACATCGTCCTACGAGCAGTACTTC.

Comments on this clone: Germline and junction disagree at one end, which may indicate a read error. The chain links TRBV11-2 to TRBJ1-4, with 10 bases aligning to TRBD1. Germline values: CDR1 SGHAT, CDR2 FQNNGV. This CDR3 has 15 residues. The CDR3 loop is CASGLDRGNNEKLFF. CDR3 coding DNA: TGTGCCAGCGGCTTGGACAGGGGGAATAATGAAAAACTGTTTTTT.

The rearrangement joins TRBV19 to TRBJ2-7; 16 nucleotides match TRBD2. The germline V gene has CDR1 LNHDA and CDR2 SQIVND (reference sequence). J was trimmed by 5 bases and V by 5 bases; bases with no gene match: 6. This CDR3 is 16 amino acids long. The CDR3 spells CASSPGLAGGPDEQYF. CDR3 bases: TGTGCCAGTAGTCCGGGACTAGCGGGAGGGCCCGACGAGCAGTACTTC.

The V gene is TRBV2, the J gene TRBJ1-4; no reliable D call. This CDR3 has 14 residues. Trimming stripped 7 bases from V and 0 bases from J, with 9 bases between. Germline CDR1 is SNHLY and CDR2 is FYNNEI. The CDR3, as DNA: TGTGCCAGCAATGCAGGCGCAACTAATGAAAAACTGTTTTTT. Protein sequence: CASNAGATNEKLFF.

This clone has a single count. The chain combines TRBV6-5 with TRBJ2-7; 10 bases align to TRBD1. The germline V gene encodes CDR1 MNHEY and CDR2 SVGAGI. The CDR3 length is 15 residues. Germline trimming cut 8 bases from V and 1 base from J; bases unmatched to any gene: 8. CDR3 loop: CASVPGQGISYEQYF. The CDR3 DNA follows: TGTGCCAGCGTGCCGGGACAGGGGATTTCCTACGAGCAGTACTTC.

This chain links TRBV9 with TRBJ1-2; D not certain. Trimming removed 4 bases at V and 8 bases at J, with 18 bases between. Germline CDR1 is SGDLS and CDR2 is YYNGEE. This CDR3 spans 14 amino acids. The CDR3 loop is CASSLLGGEGGYTF. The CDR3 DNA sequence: TGTGCCAGCAGCTTACTCGGCGGGGAAGGCGGCTACACCTTC.

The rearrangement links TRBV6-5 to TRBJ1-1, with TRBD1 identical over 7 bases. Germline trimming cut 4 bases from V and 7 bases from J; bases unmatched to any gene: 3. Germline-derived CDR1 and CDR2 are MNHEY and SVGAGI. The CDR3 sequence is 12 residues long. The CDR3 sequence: CASSWRQGEAFF. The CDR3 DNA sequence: TGTGCCAGCAGTTGGAGACAGGGTGAAGCTTTCTTT.

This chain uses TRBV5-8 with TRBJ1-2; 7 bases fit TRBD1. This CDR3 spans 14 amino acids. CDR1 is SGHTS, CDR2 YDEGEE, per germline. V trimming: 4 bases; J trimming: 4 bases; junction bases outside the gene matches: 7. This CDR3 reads CASSASQGGYGYTF. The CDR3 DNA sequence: TGTGCCAGCAGCGCCAGTCAGGGGGGCTATGGCTACACCTTC.

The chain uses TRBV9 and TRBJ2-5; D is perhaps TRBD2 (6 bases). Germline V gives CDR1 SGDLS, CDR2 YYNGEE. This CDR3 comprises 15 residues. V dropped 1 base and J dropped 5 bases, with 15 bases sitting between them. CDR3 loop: CASSVSGGDFETQYF. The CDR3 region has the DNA TGTGCCAGCAGCGTATCGGGTGGGGACTTCGAGACCCAGTACTTC.

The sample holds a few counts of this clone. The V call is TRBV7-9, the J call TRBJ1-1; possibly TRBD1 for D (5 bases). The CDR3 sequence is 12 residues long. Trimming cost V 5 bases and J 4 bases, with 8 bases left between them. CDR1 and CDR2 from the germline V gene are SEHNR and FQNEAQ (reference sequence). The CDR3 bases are TGTGCCAGCAGCGTAAGGGGCACTGAAGCTTTCTTT. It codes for CASSVRGTEAFF.

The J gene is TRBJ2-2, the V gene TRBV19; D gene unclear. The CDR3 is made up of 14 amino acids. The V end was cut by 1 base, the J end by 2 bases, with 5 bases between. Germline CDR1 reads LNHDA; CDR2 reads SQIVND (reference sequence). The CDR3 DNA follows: TGTGCCAGTAGTATAGTCGGTAACACCGGGGAGCTGTTTTTT. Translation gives CASSIVGNTGELFF. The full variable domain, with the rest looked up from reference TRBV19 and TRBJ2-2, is DGGITQSPKYLFRKEGQNVTLSCEQNLNHDAMYWYRQDPGQGLRLIYYSQIVNDFQKGDIAEGYSVSREKKESFPLTVTSAQKNPTAFYLCASSIVGNTGELFFGEGSRLTVL.

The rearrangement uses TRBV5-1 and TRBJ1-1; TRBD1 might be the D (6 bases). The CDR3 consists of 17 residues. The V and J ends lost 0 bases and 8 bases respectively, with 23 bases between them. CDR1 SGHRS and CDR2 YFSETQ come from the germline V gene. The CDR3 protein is CASSLVQGSLYGEEAFF. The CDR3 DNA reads TGCGCCAGCAGCTTGGTTCAGGGGTCTCTCTATGGTGAAGAAGCTTTCTTT. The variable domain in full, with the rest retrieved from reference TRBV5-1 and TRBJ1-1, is KAGVTQTPRYLIKTRGQQVTLSCSPISGHRSVSWYQQTPGQGLQFLFEYFSETQRNKGNFPGRFSGRQFSNSRSEMNVSTLELGDSALYLCASSLVQGSLYGEEAFFGQGTRLTVV.

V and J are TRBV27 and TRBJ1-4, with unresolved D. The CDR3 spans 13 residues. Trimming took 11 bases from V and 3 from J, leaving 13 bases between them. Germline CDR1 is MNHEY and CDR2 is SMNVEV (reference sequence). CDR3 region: CARRVEANEKLFF. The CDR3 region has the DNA TGTGCCCGCCGGGTGGAGGCTAATGAAAAACTGTTTTTT.

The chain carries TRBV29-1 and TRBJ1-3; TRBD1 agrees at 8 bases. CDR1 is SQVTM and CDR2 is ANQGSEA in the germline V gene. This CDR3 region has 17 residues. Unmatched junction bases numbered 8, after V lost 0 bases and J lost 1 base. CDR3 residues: CSVEEDWTGRSGNTIYF. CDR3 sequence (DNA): TGCAGCGTTGAAGAAGATTGGACAGGGCGTTCTGGAAACACCATATATTTT.

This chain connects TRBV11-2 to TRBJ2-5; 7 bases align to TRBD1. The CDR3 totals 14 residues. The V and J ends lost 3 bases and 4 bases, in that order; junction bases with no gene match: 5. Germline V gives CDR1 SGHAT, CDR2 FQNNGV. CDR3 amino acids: CASSFGQVRETQYF. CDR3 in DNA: TGTGCCAGCAGCTTTGGACAGGTCCGAGAGACCCAGTACTTC.

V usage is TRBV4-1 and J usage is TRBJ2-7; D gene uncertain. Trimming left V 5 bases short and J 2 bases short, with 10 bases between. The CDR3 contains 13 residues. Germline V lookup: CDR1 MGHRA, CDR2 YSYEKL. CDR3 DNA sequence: TGCGCCAGCAGCGATAGCATAGCCTACGAGCAGTACTTC. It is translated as CASSDSIAYEQYF.

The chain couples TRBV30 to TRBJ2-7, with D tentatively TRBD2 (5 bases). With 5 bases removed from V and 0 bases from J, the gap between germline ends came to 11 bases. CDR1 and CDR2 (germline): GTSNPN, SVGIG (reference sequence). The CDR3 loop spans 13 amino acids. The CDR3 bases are TGTGCCTGGGGCGGGCCGAACTCCTACGAGCAGTACTTC. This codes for CAWGGPNSYEQYF.

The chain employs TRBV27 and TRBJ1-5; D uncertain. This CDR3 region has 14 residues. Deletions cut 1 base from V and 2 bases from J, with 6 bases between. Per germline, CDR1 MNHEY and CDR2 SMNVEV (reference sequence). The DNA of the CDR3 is TGTGCCAGCAGTTTATGGAGTGGCAATCAGCCCCAGCATTTT. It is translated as CASSLWSGNQPQHF.